This TCR beta chain stems from a study of identical twins. One entry per CDR3 protein results from TCRdb running MiXCR on the 5' RACE reads. The sample has about 280,000 distinct CDR3 sequences, about 8.1% seen once. Among all donors, each was a healthy Caucasian. Whole-study results and caveats: Abundant beta clonotypes from cord blood had fewer insertions, unlike memory repertoires, which showed none. Twins shared beta out-of-frame sequences in excess, but this excess was weaker.

This clonotype has a count of ten or more. Its antigen is not identified. This CDR3 comprises 14 residues. V was cut by 4 bases and J by 4 bases, with 14 bases left in between. Germline V CDR1 and CDR2: SGHRS, YFSETQ. These data were likewise used in another study, on yellow fever vaccine responses in identical twins.

Material: memory (CD45RO+) T cells sorted from blood. This clonotype was sampled from a woman under 30 in good health. The chain uses TRBV5-1 and TRBJ1-2; D is perhaps TRBD1 (5 bases). CDR3 DNA: TGCGCCAGCAGCCCGGGGCGACCCCCCTATGGCTACACCTTC. Amino acid sequence: CASSPGRPPYGYTF.